The 13 T cell receptor beta chains listed next were all sequenced from one sample in a study of blood T cell repertoires in COVID-19. Generated by immunoSEQ multiplex PCR, the TCRdb table keeps only in-frame clones and is missing some. The table has 360,000 or so clones, roughly 90% seen once. Sequenced: PBMCs or T cells enriched from blood (not recorded which). These receptors all come from a woman between 25 and 40 years old who had been exposed to COVID-19.

This clone was observed a single time. This chain connects TRBV29-1 to TRBJ1-2; perhaps TRBD1 as D (5 bases). V was cut by 4 bases and J by 5 bases, with 14 bases left in between. Germline assignment: CDR1 SQVTM and CDR2 ANQGSEA. CDR3 length: 13 residues. The CDR3 region has the DNA TGCAGCGTTGCGCAGGGCGGGGAATATGGCTACACCTTC. This sequence encodes CSVAQGGEYGYTF. Full variable domain (rest looked up from reference TRBV29-1 and TRBJ1-2): SAVISQKPSRDICQRGTSLTIQCQVDSQVTMMFWYRQQPGQSLTLIATANQGSEATYESGFVIDKFPISRPNLTFSTLTVSNMSPEDSSIYLCSVAQGGEYGYTFGSGTRLTVV.

J is TRBJ2-1 and V is TRBV7-9; TRBD2 matches 10 bases. The CDR3 is 15 residues long. Losses at the gene ends were 3 bases for V and 7 bases for J; bases not matched to a gene: 6. Germline CDR1 is SEHNR and CDR2 is FQNEAQ (reference sequence). For the CDR3, the DNA is TGTGCCAGCAGCTTTCAAGCGGGAGGGCGGAATGAGCAGTTCTTC. Its translation is CASSFQAGGRNEQFF.

The rearrangement links TRBV7-2 to TRBJ2-2; TRBD2 matches 7 bases. CDR1 and CDR2 (germline): SGHTA, FQGNSA. After removal of 5 bases from V and 0 bases from J, the junction contained 15 bases not matched to a gene. The CDR3 runs 19 residues. CDR3 in DNA: TGTGCCAGCAGCCAGCGGGATAGGCGGTTGTTCGCGAACACCGGGGAGCTGTTTTTT. It translates to CASSQRDRRLFANTGELFF.

The V gene is TRBV11-2, the J gene TRBJ2-5; a weak D match, TRBD2 (5 bases). V dropped 4 bases and J dropped 5 bases, with 17 bases sitting between them. The CDR3 covers 15 residues. The germline CDR1 and CDR2 sequences are SGHAT and FQNNGV. The CDR3: CASSSPRLAWETQYF. In DNA, the CDR3 is TGTGCCAGCAGCTCCCCCCGCCTAGCCTGGGAGACCCAGTACTTC.

The V gene is TRBV28, the J gene TRBJ1-3, with a possible D match to TRBD1 (6 bases). The CDR3 is made up of 13 amino acids. V was clipped by 5 bases and J by 5 bases, with 10 bases between them. The germline V gene has CDR1 MDHEN and CDR2 SYDVKM. CDR3 sequence reads: CASSQDSRNTIYF. The CDR3 nucleotides are TGTGCCAGCAGTCAGGACAGCCGAAACACCATATATTTT. Together with reference TRBV28 and TRBJ1-3, the CDR3 gives the full variable domain: DVKVTQSSRYLVKRTGEKVFLECVQDMDHENMFWYRQDPGLGLRLIYFSYDVKMKEKGDIPEGYSVSREKKERFSLILESASTNQTSMYLCASSQDSRNTIYFGEGSWLTVV.

This chain links TRBV4-1 with TRBJ1-3; 7 bases are a match to TRBD1. Losses at the gene ends were 3 bases for V and 0 bases for J; bases not matched to a gene: 5. Germline V gene data show CDR1 as MGHRA and CDR2 as YSYEKL. The CDR3 covers 16 residues. This chain's CDR3 is CASSHSGQSSGNTIYF. The CDR3 DNA reads as TGCGCCAGCAGCCACTCGGGACAGAGCTCTGGAAACACCATATATTTT.

V is TRBV5-1 and J is TRBJ2-7, with D tentatively TRBD1 (5 bases). The V and J ends lost 7 bases and 6 bases respectively, with 20 bases between them. In germline, CDR1 is SGHRS, CDR2 YFSETQ. This CDR3 is built from 14 residues. CDR3 in amino acids: CASRPGLGAVEQYF. The CDR3 DNA reads as TGCGCCAGCCGACCGGGCCTAGGGGCAGTCGAGCAGTACTTC.

The rearrangement links TRBV30 to TRBJ1-1; D is undetermined. The CDR3 extends over 14 amino acids. Trimming shortened V by 0 bases and J by 3 bases, and 11 bases separated the two germline ends. Germline V gene lookup returns CDR1 GTSNPN and CDR2 SVGIG (reference sequence). CDR3 coding DNA: TGTGCCTGGAGTGTAGATCAGCGCTACACTGAAGCTTTCTTT. This encodes CAWSVDQRYTEAFF.

The CDR3 spells CASSEQGSDEKLFF. The CDR3 DNA follows: TGTGCCAGCAGCGAACAGGGGTCGGACGAAAAACTGTTTTTT. The chain uses TRBV2 and TRBJ1-4, with 7 bases lining up with TRBD1. V trimming: 6 bases; J trimming: 8 bases; junction bases outside the gene matches: 9. In germline, CDR1 is SNHLY, CDR2 FYNNEI. The CDR3 loop spans 14 amino acids.

The chain joins TRBV19 to TRBJ2-6; TRBD2 agrees at 7 bases. The CDR3 has 18 amino acids. The germline gives CDR1 LNHDA, CDR2 SQIVND (reference sequence). V was pared by 1 base and J by 4 bases, with 10 bases of the junction left unmatched. The CDR3 nucleotides are TGTGCCAGTAGTATAGTGGGACGGGAGGTAGCCGGGGCCAACGTCCTGACTTTC. Encoded protein: CASSIVGREVAGANVLTF.

The chain combines TRBV7-6 with TRBJ2-1, with 7 bases that match TRBD2. From germline, CDR1 is SGHVS and CDR2 FNYEAQ. The V segment lost 5 bases and the J segment 8 bases; nucleotides outside the gene matches: 9. This CDR3 contains 14 residues. CDR3 nucleotide sequence: TGTGCCAGCAGCGCCGGGGGGAACGGGCATGAGCAGTTCTTC. Residues: CASSAGGNGHEQFF.

The V call is TRBV28, the J call TRBJ1-2; possible D gene TRBD1, 6 bases. The ends were cut back, 7 bases at V and 0 bases at J, with 15 bases in the middle. The CDR3 length is 15 residues. Germline CDR1 MDHEN, CDR2 SYDVKM. The CDR3 loop reads CASKVTDRANYGYTF. The CDR3 DNA reads TGTGCCAGCAAGGTTACGGACAGAGCTAACTATGGCTACACCTTC.

This clone showed up just once. The chain couples TRBV19 to TRBJ1-2, with TRBD1 identical over 7 bases. V shed 0 bases and J 2 bases; nucleotides not matched to a gene: 15. Germline V gene lookup returns CDR1 LNHDA and CDR2 SQIVND (reference sequence). The CDR3 contains 19 residues. The CDR3 sequence: CASSIDYGGGQESNYGYTF. The DNA of the CDR3 is TGTGCCAGTAGTATAGATTACGGGGGAGGACAGGAGTCGAACTATGGCTACACCTTC.